This TCR beta chain was captured by sequencing in a study of blood T cell repertoires in COVID-19. Turning to the study itself: PBMCs, B-cell-depleted T cells, or T cells were the source of the cDNA or gDNA that made up the material.

Original processing notes: Amplification of reference gene primers was used by the study to estimate nucleated cell counts. Produced via immunoSEQ multiplex PCR; TCRdb's table is partial and in-frame only. That table furnishes V, J and clone size, whereas the DNA furnished D and trimming. The repertoire holds 160,000 or so clones, with 85% as singletons. The sequencing sample was made of peripheral blood. The sequence derives from a man aged 35-49 years with acute or convalescent COVID-19.

The CDR3 region is CAIRRASGTDTQYF. In DNA form, the CDR3 reads TGTGCCATCAGAAGGGCTAGCGGCACAGATACGCAGTATTTT. The V gene is TRBV10-3, the J gene TRBJ2-3, with D perhaps TRBD2 (6 bases). Trimming removed 6 bases at V and 1 base at J, with 11 bases between. Germline CDR1 is ENHRY and CDR2 is SYGVKD. CDR3 length equals 14 residues.